This TCR beta chain was recorded in a study of graft-versus-host responses after intestinal transplantation. General observations from the study: Recipient marrow contained GvH clones, some of which appeared first in ileum or blood.

The CDR3 has 14 amino acids. Trimming pared 2 bases from V and 1 base from J, leaving 8 bases between. Germline values: CDR1 MNHEY, CDR2 SVGAGI. Comments on this clone: The antigen is unknown.

Libraries were prepared by immunoSEQ multiplex PCR; TCRdb keeps only in-frame clonotypes and omits some of them. The profile covers 43,000 or so clones, with over 85% appearing a single time and 5% to 7% taken by the ten largest. The genes are TRBV6-5 and TRBJ1-1; D unclear. The sample was PBMCs, taken about 800 days after a first intestinal transplant, on the day of a second. This TCR derives from a human patient who received an intestinal transplant, so some T cells may come from the graft donor. The CDR3 loop is CASSYLKGNTEAFF. CDR3 nucleotide sequence: TGTGCCAGCAGTTACCTTAAAGGGAACACTGAAGCTTTCTTT.